This T cell receptor beta chain is from a study of identical twins' blood T cells. The CDR3 contains 19 residues. V was pared by 4 bases and J by 1 base, with 23 bases between. Germline assignment: CDR1 SEHNR and CDR2 FQNEAQ (reference sequence). In this sample, this clonotype turned up a few times. Each TCR cDNA library carried sample-specific barcodes on both ends. TCRdb passed the 5' RACE reads through MiXCR, listing each CDR3 protein once. The repertoire holds fewer than 450,000 distinct CDR3 sequences, with over 25% as singletons. The TCR comes from a woman between 18 and 50 years old in good health. The genes are TRBV7-9 and TRBJ2-1; the D is unclear. The sequenced sample was PBMCs. CDR3 nucleotides: TGTGCCAGCAGCTCCCCACTGCGCGAGCAAACCTATTCCTACAATGAGCAGTTCTTC. It specifies CASSSPLREQTYSYNEQFF. The variable domain in full, with the rest retrieved from reference TRBV7-9 and TRBJ2-1, is DTGVSQNPRHKITKRGQNVTFRCDPISEHNRLYWYRQTLGQGPEFLTYFQNEAQLEKSRLLSDRFSAERPKGSFSTLEIQRTEQGDSAMYLCASSSPLREQTYSYNEQFFGPGTRLTVL.